This T cell receptor beta chain is from a study of OX40 agonist ivuxolimab in advanced cancers. Turning to the study itself: Clinicians treated patients with ivuxolimab, an agonistic anti-OX40 (CD134) antibody.

Data came from immunoSEQ multiplex PCR; TCRdb stores just in-frame clones and leaves some out. The sample lists 75,000 to 100,000 clones, around 80% occurring once. Study findings and constraints: Among patients with partial responses at 0.1-3.0 mg/kg, clonal expansion was among the lowest. The CD4+ and CD8+ T cells in the blood had expanded clonally by week 6 at 0.1 to 3.0 mg/kg.

In the case of this clone: No antigen is known for it.

Per germline, CDR1 SGDLS and CDR2 YYNGEE. This CDR3 is built from 13 residues. V was trimmed by 1 base and J by 3 bases, leaving 8 bases between them. The specimen comprised CD4+ or CD8+ T cells sorted from blood, sampled in a trial of the OX40 agonist ivuxolimab. The sequence derives from an adult with an advanced solid tumor such as melanoma, head and neck, liver or kidney cancer. The chain employs TRBV9 and TRBJ2-7; D not resolved. The CDR3 nucleotides are TGTGCCAGCAGCGTAAAGGCCGACTACGAGCAGTACTTC. Translated: CASSVKADYEQYF.